The TCR beta chain under discussion was sequenced for a study of cytomegalovirus exposure and HLA in healthy donors. Study-wide results and caveats: Sequencing probably produced one cluster of sequence variants that were highly shared. Roughly uniform depth of sequencing across donors was assumed in presence/absence analyses.

V shed 4 bases and J shed 4 bases, with 13 bases lying between them. Germline loops: CDR1 SGHTA, CDR2 FQGNSA. The CDR3 spans 14 residues. Although they were nominally healthy when sampled, donors likely had unrecorded immune exposures. Comment on this clone: No antigen is known for it.

It was with 60 Vbeta and 13 Jbeta primers that the PCR ran. Profiling relied on immunoSEQ multiplex PCR, and the TCRdb table lists in-frame clones only, not all of them. The repertoire consists of 150,000 to 200,000 clones, with about 85% occurring once and the leading ten covering approximately 0.4%. The receptor was isolated from a male donor in good health and CMV-seropositive. The chain combines TRBV7-2 with TRBJ1-1, with D possibly being TRBD1 (6 bases). Sample: PBMCs. CDR3 DNA: TGTGCCAGCAGCTCCCTAGGGGGGGCCACTGAAGCTTTCTTT. It codes for CASSSLGGATEAFF.